What follows are 18 T cell receptor beta chains derived from one specimen sequenced in a study of blood T cells in healthy people across ages. The authors ran a second PCR of about 7 to 11 cycles using a sample-barcoded 5' primer and a J-beta primer mix. TCRdb re-called the 5' RACE reads with MiXCR, one entry per CDR3 protein. This sample has 700,000 to 850,000 distinct CDR3 sequences, with about 48% found just once. Sequencing was carried out using blood. The receptors originated from a man older than 75 in good health.

The chain recombines TRBV27 with TRBJ1-2; a weak D match, TRBD1 (5 bases). Germline V gives CDR1 MNHEY, CDR2 SMNVEV (reference sequence). CDR3 length: 15 amino acids. Trimming took 4 bases from V and 3 from J, leaving 15 bases between them. In DNA, the CDR3 is TGTGCCAGCAGTTCTAACAGGCGGCAGGACTATGGCTACACCTTC. Residues: CASSSNRRQDYGYTF.

The CDR3 here is CATSDRGTGGNEQFF. In DNA form, the CDR3 reads TGTGCCACCAGTGATAGGGGGACAGGGGGTAATGAGCAGTTCTTC. V and J are TRBV24-1 and TRBJ2-1; 11 bases line up with TRBD1. The CDR3 has 15 residues. The trim removed 3 bases at V and 7 bases at J, leaving 4 bases unmatched. Per the germline V gene, CDR1 is KGHDR and CDR2 is SFDVKD.

The chain employs TRBV28 and TRBJ2-7, with 12 nucleotides matching TRBD2. CDR1 and CDR2 from the germline V gene are MDHEN and SYDVKM. The CDR3 is 15 residues long. J gave up 4 bases and V 4 bases, and 5 bases lay outside the gene matches. The DNA of the CDR3 is TGTGCCAGCAGTTCCCCGACTAGCGGGAGTTACGAGCAGTACTTC. Amino acid sequence: CASSSPTSGSYEQYF.

The gene calls are TRBV20-1 and TRBJ2-5, with D possibly matching TRBD2 (5 bases). The CDR3 extends over 14 amino acids. CDR1 and CDR2 from the germline V gene are DFQATT and SNEGSKA (reference sequence). V dropped 8 bases and J dropped 2 bases, with 18 bases sitting between them. CDR3 in DNA: TGCAGTCTCGACAAGCGGAGGTTGCAAGAGACCCAGTACTTC. It yields the protein CSLDKRRLQETQYF.

This clonotype was counted between two and nine times. V and J are TRBV3-1 and TRBJ1-1; D unresolved. V was cut by 6 bases and J by 1 base, with 6 bases left in between. The V gene's germline CDR1 is LGHDT and CDR2 YNNKEL (reference sequence). The CDR3 spans 12 residues. The chain's CDR3 is CASSPSNTEAFF. The CDR3, as DNA: TGTGCCAGCAGTCCGTCGAACACTGAAGCTTTCTTT.

The chain combines TRBV12-3 or TRBV12-4 with TRBJ2-1; 8 positions agree with TRBD2. The CDR3 is 13 amino acids. Trimming cost V 3 bases and J 9 bases; bases outside gene matches: 4. The CDR3 DNA reads TGTGCCAGCAGTTTCGGGCTAGCGGGTGAGCAGTTCTTC. As protein: CASSFGLAGEQFF.

The V and J genes are TRBV5-1 and TRBJ2-4; D ambiguous. V dropped 3 bases and J dropped 8 bases, with 6 bases sitting between them. The CDR3 totals 11 residues. Germline V gene data show CDR1 as SGHRS and CDR2 as YFSETQ. CDR3 residues: CASSSQDIQYF. The CDR3 nucleotides read TGCGCCAGCAGCTCCCAGGACATTCAGTACTTC.

This clonotype was detected only a few times. The chain joins TRBV9 to TRBJ2-7, with D possibly being TRBD1 (5 bases). Trimming pared 4 bases from V and 5 bases from J, leaving 22 bases between. CDR3 length: 16 amino acids. The germline V gene encodes CDR1 SGDLS and CDR2 YYNGEE. The CDR3 DNA reads as TGTGCCAGCAGCATCGGGTTAGTCGGACAAGGACACGAGCAGTACTTC. Protein: CASSIGLVGQGHEQYF. The full variable domain, rest sourced from reference TRBV9 and TRBJ2-7, is DSGVTQTPKHLITATGQRVTLRCSPRSGDLSVYWYQQSLDQGLQFLIQYYNGEERAKGNILERFSAQQFPDLHSELNLSSLELGDSALYFCASSIGLVGQGHEQYFGPGTRLTVT.

The table lists this clonotype with a few counts. This chain connects TRBV7-9 to TRBJ2-5; 7 bases are shared with TRBD1. The germline gives CDR1 SEHNR, CDR2 FQNEAQ (reference sequence). The CDR3 covers 15 residues. V dropped 6 bases and J dropped 2; count of bases not matched to a gene: 9. The CDR3 sequence: CASRKTRDSQETQYF. CDR3 bases: TGTGCCAGCAGAAAAACCCGGGACAGTCAAGAGACCCAGTACTTC.

This clonotype was seen a few times. The gene calls are TRBV5-1 and TRBJ2-1, with 8 bases identical to TRBD2. V shed 0 bases and J 4 bases; nucleotides not matched to a gene: 6. Germline-derived CDR1 and CDR2 are SGHRS and YFSETQ. This CDR3 spans 16 amino acids. The CDR3 region has the DNA TGCGCCAGCAGCTTGGAGGTAGCGGGAACGTACAATGAGCAGTTCTTC. Its translation is CASSLEVAGTYNEQFF.

The chain combines TRBV10-2 with TRBJ2-7, with D uncertain. In germline, CDR1 is WSHSY, CDR2 SAAADI. V was clipped by 2 bases and J by 3 bases, with 5 bases between them. The CDR3 runs 12 residues. The DNA for the CDR3 is TGCGCCAGCAGTGAGGTACACTACGAGCAGTACTTC. It codes for CASSEVHYEQYF.

This clonotype was detected only a few times. This chain links TRBV10-3 with TRBJ2-3, with unresolved D. CDR1 is ENHRY and CDR2 is SYGVKD in the germline V gene. The CDR3 is made up of 15 amino acids. Trimming pared 0 bases from V and 2 bases from J, leaving 9 bases between. CDR3 coding DNA: TGTGCCATCAGTGAGTCCAGCTACCCCACAGATACGCAGTATTTT. Its translation: CAISESSYPTDTQYF.

Note on this clonotype: The CDR3 ends on some other residue instead of the conserved phenylalanine or tryptophan, so this is likely a read error. This sequence joins TRBV11-1 and TRBJ2-3; D uncertain. V was pared by 3 bases and J by 5 bases, with 9 bases between. This CDR3 spans 13 amino acids. CDR1 SGHAT and CDR2 FQDESV come from the germline V gene (reference sequence). This CDR3 is CASSFSTGDTQYI. The CDR3 region has the DNA TGTGCCAGCAGCTTTAGTACGGGAGATACGCAGTATATT.

The chain combines TRBV6-5 with TRBJ2-3; no firm D call. Germline V gene sequence: CDR1 MNHEY, CDR2 SVGAGI. Trimming stripped 3 bases from V and 14 bases from J, with 21 bases between. This CDR3 region has 14 residues. The CDR3 protein is CASSYSRWGYPAYF. For the CDR3, the DNA is TGTGCCAGCAGTTATAGTCGATGGGGTTATCCCGCGTATTTT.

The table lists this clonotype with a few counts. The chain carries TRBV9 and TRBJ2-1; tentatively, D is TRBD2 (6 bases). The CDR3 loop spans 16 amino acids. CDR1 is SGDLS and CDR2 is YYNGEE in the germline V gene. V was pared by 1 base and J by 7 bases, with 18 bases between. The CDR3 nucleotides read TGTGCCAGCAGCGTATGGTCCGGGAGCTCCCTGAATGAGCAGTTCTTC. This translates into CASSVWSGSSLNEQFF.

This clonotype has a count of ten or more. V and J are TRBV6-6 and TRBJ1-2; D is ambiguous. V lost 8 bases to trimming and J lost 0 bases, with 4 bases between them. This CDR3 region has 11 residues. Per germline, CDR1 MNHNY and CDR2 SVGAGI (reference sequence). CDR3 coding DNA: TGTGCCAGCGCATCTAACTATGGCTACACCTTC. This sequence encodes CASASNYGYTF.

A few counts support this clonotype. V is TRBV28 and J is TRBJ2-7; the match to TRBD2 covers 7 bases. Per the germline V gene, CDR1 is MDHEN and CDR2 is SYDVKM. Unmatched junction bases numbered 4, after V lost 3 bases and J lost 2 bases. The CDR3 loop spans 14 amino acids. CDR3 protein: CASSLGGDPYEQYF. The CDR3 DNA reads TGTGCCAGCAGTTTGGGAGGGGACCCCTACGAGCAGTACTTC.

V and J are TRBV18 and TRBJ1-2; no clear D. The germline gives CDR1 KGHSH, CDR2 LQKENI. Trimming removed 1 base from V and 4 bases from J, with 10 bases in between. This CDR3 region has 14 residues. The CDR3 here is CASSPLAASYGYTF. The CDR3 DNA is TGTGCCAGCTCACCACTGGCGGCCTCCTATGGCTACACCTTC.